This entry features one T cell receptor (beta chain) sequence. This clone was picked up one time. Its cognate antigen has yet to be identified. Base-call qualities are not available, and no considerably larger clone is one nucleotide away. This specimen comes from a study of shared clonotypes between healthy human individuals (dated by TCRdb to about 2020). Context from the whole study: A few men and a couple of women, aged 18 to 49 years, made up the cohort. For each donor, three plates each were used for CD4 naive and CD4 memory, two plates were used for CD8 naive, and one plate was used for CD8 memory. Leukapheresis yielded between about 0.94 and 8.9 billion PBMCs per donor. To estimate repertoire size and how much clonotype sharing occurs between individuals, the study deeply sequenced the blood TCR repertoires of five healthy adults. To increase sequencing depth and limit assay-specific biases, different laboratories used diverse techniques to prepare libraries and sequence TCR repertoires. Results the study describes overall, beyond this receptor: Naive subsets generally had larger estimated clonotype richness than memory subsets. Based on pairwise subsampling, the degree of clonotype sharing among donors was expected to be affected by sequencing depth. Incomplete sequencing was indicated by rarefaction of sorted-subset datasets, despite the large sequencing depth. Clonotypes shared by all four sorted-subset donors showed higher generation probabilities than non-shared clonotypes. Sharing across several donors was observed for about 5% of naive CD4, 3.5% of naive CD8, 2% to 2.5% of memory CD4, and approximately 0.41% of memory CD8 clonotypes. Sampling was limited to blood, and TCR repertoires in tissue likely differ from TCR repertoires in blood. The genetic and exposure-history diversity represented was limited by the small number of donors.

The donors were healthy, HIV-negative adults with no recently reported acute infections or vaccinations. All donors were Caucasian adults living in Nashville, Tennessee, USA. CD4+ T cells were enriched by magnetic negative selection, after which naive cells were positively selected on CD45RA and the negative fraction was taken as the memory subset. Blood was collected by leukapheresis, and PBMCs were isolated by Ficoll-Histopaque density gradient centrifugation and then cryopreserved in liquid nitrogen vapor phase. Purity and quantity of every magnetically sorted T cell population were checked by analytical flow cytometry. From each sorted fraction, genomic DNA was isolated and quantified by UV absorbance on a Nanodrop 2000c. The germline V gene supplies CDR1 SNHLY and CDR2 FYNNEI. The CDR3 numbers 18 residues from cysteine through phenylalanine. Only the CDR3 portion is preserved as DNA: 54 bases, with reading frame beginning at the first base. Ends trimmed: V by 3 bases, J by 3 bases; bases unmatched to a gene: 11.

TCR CDR3 regions were amplified from genomic DNA by multiplex PCR using the deep immunoSEQ assay. Extracted genomic DNA from each cell subset was distributed evenly across all wells of several immunoSEQ 96-well plates, and each plate was treated as a replicate. For sorted subsets, 150 to 200 ng genomic DNA, equal to 30,000 or so T cell genomes, was loaded into each replicate PCR. Purified libraries were quantified with a Qubit 3.0 fluorometer, sized on a Bioanalyzer 2100, and re-quantified with the KAPA Library Quantification kit. Each immunoSEQ 96-well plate was sequenced on its own single-read 150-cycle Illumina NextSeq 550 flow cell. Turning to the authors' computational methods: The immunoSEQ output contained only junctional sequences without quality scores, so filtering could not match that applied to full-length reads. To assign V/J genes and CDR3, sequences were annotated using PyIR, a Python wrapper for IgBLAST v1.9, with IMGT germline references. Reads were removed for weak V/J assignments (E-value above 1e-6), missing CDR3, stop codons, out-of-frame junctions, or ambiguous translated residues. A V3J clonotype was defined by an identical inferred V gene, J gene, and CDR3 amino acid sequence. To compute the percentage overlap between repertoires, the number of shared unique clonotypes was divided by the size of the smaller repertoire. Three approaches were used to assess repertoire richness: RTK rarefaction, the Chao1 estimator, and Recon v2.1 estimates of unobserved clonotypes. Generation probabilities were computed with OLGA for all TCRbeta clonotypes obtained by the gDNA method from four donors. Not all clones reach the TCRdb copy of this immuneACCESS table, which keeps in-frame sequences only. Checked studies attribute under half of the gap to unresolved V genes and leave the rest unexplained. The V and J calls and clone size were taken over from that table, and D and trimming were inferred from the DNA. The sample has approximately 2.1 million clones on record, approximately 95% of them singletons. Of the sample, 0.39% is held by the ten largest clones.

The sample taken for sequencing was naive CD4+ T cells from PBMCs. Taken with the paper, the label for cell subset or site translates to: CD45RA+ positively selected. Here the chain combines TRBV2 and TRBJ2-5, with TRBD2 identical over 12 junction bases. The clonotype comes from a man younger than 30 in good health. Some clones in this sample may be carry-over from other donors' samples. The nucleotide sequence reads TGTGCCAGCAGTGAGGGCATACTAGCGGGAGGAAAAGAAGAGACCCAGTACTTC. This sequence encodes CASSEGILAGGKEETQYF.